This is a list of T cell receptor beta chains from one sample in a study of T cells after yellow fever vaccination. TCRdb ran MiXCR on the 5' RACE reads and lists one entry per CDR3 protein. The sample consists of approximately 610,000 distinct CDR3 sequences, less than 20% of them appearing once. Material: PBMCs, obtained 5 to 6 days after the first yellow fever vaccination. Receptors were obtained from a man between 18 and 29 years old who received the YFV17D yellow fever vaccine. CDR3s include the opening cysteine and the closing phenylalanine or tryptophan. The order of the fields is clone size, D gene, J gene, V gene, CDR3 DNA, CDR3 protein. The D gene is left open where the match is weak. Some rows have no size entry. The others give once, few or many, or a class for an expanded clone.

few . TRBJ1-1 TRBV5-4 TGTGCCAGCAGCTTGGGGCAGGGGTTATACCTTGGCCCGAACACTGAAGCTTTCTTT CASSLGQGLYLGPNTEAFF
few . TRBJ1-3 TRBV7-9 TGTGCCAGCAGCTTACTCGGCCAGGGGCCCGGAAACACCATATATTTT CASSLLGQGPGNTIYF
few . TRBJ2-3 TRBV14 TGTGCCAGCAGCCAAGTGAGGGGTGAGGAGGGAGATACGCAGTATTTT CASSQVRGEEGDTQYF
. . TRBJ2-1 TRBV7-2 TGTGCCAGCAGCTTAGGGGTCAGCAGGGGCTCCTACAATGAGCAGTTCTTC CASSLGVSRGSYNEQFF
. . TRBJ1-1 TRBV5-1 TGCGCCAGCACCATGACAGTGAACACTGAAGCTTTCTTT CASTMTVNTEAFF
. . TRBJ1-2 TRBV5-1 TGCGCCAGCAGCGAAAGGAACCCCGACTATGGCTACACCTTC CASSERNPDYGYTF
few . TRBJ2-3 TRBV5-1 TGCGCCAGCAGCCCGCCCTGGGGCAGCACAGATACGCAGTATTTT CASSPPWGSTDTQYF
few TRBD1 TRBJ2-5 TRBV19 TGTGCCAGTAGCCCGGGACAGGTTGACCAAGAGACCCAGTACTTC CASSPGQVDQETQYF
many TRBD2 TRBJ2-1 TRBV15 TGTGCCACCAGCATGGGCGGGGGTGGGGATGAGCAGTTCTTC CATSMGGGGDEQFF
few TRBD2 TRBJ2-3 TRBV12-3/TRBV12-4 TGTGCCAGCAGTCTAGCGGGGCTCGGCTATTTT CASSLAGLGYF
. . TRBJ1-1 TRBV2 TGTGCCAGCAGTGAAGGACAGCCCCTTTCGAACACTGAAGCTTTCTTT CASSEGQPLSNTEAFF
many . TRBJ2-6 TRBV7-3 TGTGCCAGCAGCTTAAACTCTGGGGCCAACGTCCTGACTTTC CASSLNSGANVLTF
many TRBD2 TRBJ2-1 TRBV20-1 TGCAGTGCTAGCCGGGTAGCGGGGGGGCCAAATGAGCAGTTCTTC CSASRVAGGPNEQFF
. . TRBJ2-6 TRBV2 TGTGCCAGCATCGAAACAGGGGCCAACGTCCTGACTTTC CASIETGANVLTF
. TRBD2 TRBJ2-1 TRBV20-1 TGCAGTGGGTCGCGGGGGGGTGAGAATGAGCAGTTCTTC CSGSRGGENEQFF
. TRBD1 TRBJ1-1 TRBV20-1 TGCAGACCCTCCGACAGGGGCCACCAAGCTTTCTTT CRPSDRGHQAFF
. . TRBJ1-5 TRBV15 TGTGCCACCAGCAGAGAAGGGTATAGCAATCAGCCCCAGCATTTT CATSREGYSNQPQHF
. . TRBJ2-1 TRBV5-5 TGTGCCAGCAGCTTGCATACGGAAAATGAGCAGTTCTTC CASSLHTENEQFF
many TRBD2 TRBJ2-3 TRBV5-1 TGCGCCAGCAGCTCGGTCGCGGGGGGCAATACGCAGTATTTT CASSSVAGGNTQYF
few . TRBJ2-7 TRBV7-9 TGTGCCAGCAGCTTAGATGGGACCCCCTACGAGCAGTACTTC CASSLDGTPYEQYF
. . TRBJ1-1 TRBV19 TGTGCCAGTAGTATAGATCTACAGGGAGACACTGAAGCTTTCTTT CASSIDLQGDTEAFF
few . TRBJ2-7 TRBV3-1 TGTGCCAGCAGCCCCTTAGTGGGCTACGAGCAGTACTTC CASSPLVGYEQYF
few TRBD2 TRBJ2-1 TRBV6-2/TRBV6-3 TGTGCCAGCAGACCTCACAGGCGGGGGGCAAACTACAATGAGCAGTTCTTC CASRPHRRGANYNEQFF
few . TRBJ2-3 TRBV12-3/TRBV12-4 TGTGCCAGCAGTTTTGCCCTGGAGGAAGATACGCAGTATTTT CASSFALEEDTQYF
many TRBD2 TRBJ2-1 TRBV6-2/TRBV6-3 TGTGCCAGCAGTTACGACGGGGGGATGAACAATGAGCAGTTCTTC CASSYDGGMNNEQFF
few . TRBJ1-5 TRBV2 TGTGCCAGCACCCGAGAGGGGGGGGCTCAGCCCCAGCATTTT CASTREGGAQPQHF
. TRBD1 TRBJ2-5 TRBV24-1 TGTGCCACCAGTCGAAGAGGACAGGGCCCAGAGACCCAGTACTTC CATSRRGQGPETQYF
. . TRBJ1-2 TRBV5-6 TGTGCCAGCAGCGTACTCCCCTATGGCTACACCTTC CASSVLPYGYTF
. . TRBJ2-1 TRBV7-9 TGTGCCAGCAGCTTATGGGGTAACACCTTCAATGAGCAGTTCTTC CASSLWGNTFNEQFF
. . TRBJ2-1 TRBV7-3 TGTGCCAGCAGCTTAGGGACAAGGGGTGGCAATGAGCAGTTCTTC CASSLGTRGGNEQFF
few TRBD1 TRBJ1-1 TRBV5-1 TGCGCCAGCAGCTCCAGGACAGGAAGGAACACTGAAGCTTTCTTT CASSSRTGRNTEAFF
many . TRBJ1-1 TRBV7-2 TGTGCCAGCAGCTTGGACGGACCGAACACTGAAGCTTTCTTT CASSLDGPNTEAFF
. . TRBJ2-1 TRBV7-9 TGTGCCAGCAGCTTAGTTGGGCAGCGGGATGAGCAGTTCTTC CASSLVGQRDEQFF
. . TRBJ2-5 TRBV6-6 TGTGCCAGCAGTTACGTAGATTCAGAGACCCAGTACTTC CASSYVDSETQYF
. TRBD2 TRBJ2-1 TRBV12-3/TRBV12-4 TGTGCCAGCAGTGCTTGGCTAGCGGGGGGAAGCGGGCAGTTCTTC CASSAWLAGGSGQFF
. . TRBJ1-1 TRBV7-2 TGTGCCAGCAGTACACAGCTTAACACTGAAGCTTTCTTT CASSTQLNTEAFF
. . TRBJ1-2 TRBV24-1 TGTGCCACCCAAAGACAGGCAGGGAATGGCTACACCTTC CATQRQAGNGYTF
. TRBD2 TRBJ2-1 TRBV10-1 TGCGCCAGCAACCCTTCTCTAGCGGGGGATTACAATGAGCAGTTCTTC CASNPSLAGDYNEQFF
few . TRBJ1-1 TRBV10-3 TGTGCCATCAATCCGGACAGGAACACTGAAGCTTTCTTT CAINPDRNTEAFF
few . TRBJ2-1 TRBV20-1 TGCAGTGCTAGGCCGGTGGGGGGCCTAATCTCCTACAATGAGCAGTTCTTC CSARPVGGLISYNEQFF
. . TRBJ2-4 TRBV6-2/TRBV6-3 TGTGCCAGCAGTCAAACTTTAAGGGAAACAGGGTCAGCCAAAAACATTCAGTACTTC CASSQTLRETGSAKNIQYF
. . TRBJ1-1 TRBV20-1 TGCAGTGCTACAACGACCGAGAACACTGAAGCTTTCTTT CSATTTENTEAFF
. . TRBJ2-5 TRBV7-6 TGTGCCAGCAGCAAGGGACATACAGAGACCCAGTACTTC CASSKGHTETQYF
. . TRBJ1-2 TRBV20-1 TGCAGCGGCGCCCCAGCTCCGGGCTATGGCTACACCTTC CSGAPAPGYGYTF
. . TRBJ1-5 TRBV10-3 TGTGCCATCAGTGAAACTATTCTGGGAACACAGCCCCAGCATTTT CAISETILGTQPQHF
few . TRBJ2-2 TRBV5-1 TGCGCCAGCAGCCCATACAGGGTCGGTGGGGAGCTGTTTTTT CASSPYRVGGELFF
. TRBD1 TRBJ2-7 TRBV7-2 TGTGCCAGCAGTAGGGGGGGACAGGGGTCCTACGAGCAGTACTTC CASSRGGQGSYEQYF
few . TRBJ2-2 TRBV7-9 TGTGCCAGCAGCCGGAGTAGGGTTGACACCGGGGAGCTGTTTTTT CASSRSRVDTGELFF
. TRBD2 TRBJ2-1 TRBV20-1 TGCAGTGCTAGAGGGGGCCTACTAGCGGGGGGTATCTACAATGAGCAGTTCTTC CSARGGLLAGGIYNEQFF
many . TRBJ1-1 TRBV7-2 TGTGCCAGCAGCTTATACCGCCCGAACACTGAAGCTTTCTTT CASSLYRPNTEAFF
many TRBD2 TRBJ2-1 TRBV28 TGTGCCAGCAGTTTTGGGACTAGCGGTGCCAATGAGCAGTTCTTC CASSFGTSGANEQFF
. . TRBJ1-4 TRBV12-3/TRBV12-4 TGTGCCAGCAGTCCAAGTGTGGGGAATGAAAAACTGTTTTTT CASSPSVGNEKLFF
many . TRBJ1-1 TRBV5-1 TGCGCCAGCAGCTTGGAGGGTGTCGGAGCTTTCTTT CASSLEGVGAFF
few TRBD1 TRBJ1-1 TRBV19 TGTGCCAGTAGTATAACGGCCAGGGGGCAGGGTGAAGCTTTCTTT CASSITARGQGEAFF
. . TRBJ2-3 TRBV7-3 TGTGCCAGCAGCCCTCCGCCCTACGCTTTAGGAGGAGATACGCAGTATTTT CASSPPPYALGGDTQYF
. TRBD2 TRBJ2-3 TRBV5-1 TGCGCCAGCAGCTTTGCTAGCGGGGGCACCACAGATACGCAGTATTTT CASSFASGGTTDTQYF
few TRBD2 TRBJ2-1 TRBV27 TGTGCCAGCAGTTTCACCGGGGGGGGGAATGAGCAGTTCTTC CASSFTGGGNEQFF